The rows below give T cell receptor beta chains drawn from one sample of a study of Ad26.COV2.S vaccination and SARS-CoV-2 variants. Sequenced by immunoSEQ multiplex PCR; TCRdb stores in-frame clones only, minus some. Counted here are about 420,000 clones, approximately 90% occurring once; the ten biggest clones make up around 3.6%. The sequencing here drew on peripheral blood, taken in a trial of Ad26.COV2.S vaccine versus placebo. These receptors were obtained from a person between 18 and 60 years old who received the Ad26.COV2.S COVID-19 vaccine or a placebo. Both conserved end residues are part of each CDR3. D genes are given only for firm matches. Size values are once, few and many counts, or a class for expanded clones, and some rows have none.

v_gene	abundance	j_gene	d_gene	CDR3nt	CDR3aa
TRBV7-2	.	TRBJ1-6	.	TGTGCCAGCAGCGCCCTCGGGGACCACGCTTCACCCCTCCACTTT	CASSALGDHASPLHF
TRBV7-3	.	TRBJ1-4	TRBD1	TGTGCCAGCAGCCGGGACAGGGAGGAAAAACTGTTTTTT	CASSRDREEKLFF
TRBV7-2	.	TRBJ2-3	.	TGTGCCAGCAGCTTAGAAGGGGGGAGCACAGATACGCAGTATTTT	CASSLEGGSTDTQYF
TRBV27	.	TRBJ2-3	.	TGTGCCAGCAGTTTTCTGAGGGATACGCAGTATTTT	CASSFLRDTQYF
TRBV21-1	.	TRBJ2-1	.	TGTGCCAGCAGCAAATTTTCTAGTACAACTCAGTTCTTC	CASSKFSSTTQFF
TRBV5-1	.	TRBJ1-2	.	TGCGCCAGCAGCTCTCTGGCAGCCACTAACTATGGCTACACCTTC	CASSSLAATNYGYTF
TRBV7-2	.	TRBJ2-2	TRBD2	TGTGCCAGCAGCTTAAAGTCACTAGCGGGGGGGAACACCGGGGAGCTGTTTTTT	CASSLKSLAGGNTGELFF
TRBV10-3	.	TRBJ2-5	.	TGTGCCATCAGTGATGTTGGGAAGGGGACCCAGTACTTC	CAISDVGKGTQYF
TRBV5-1	.	TRBJ1-4	TRBD1	TGCGCCAGCCCGGACACCAGGGGGGAAAAACTGTTTTTT	CASPDTRGEKLFF
TRBV11-1	.	TRBJ2-7	.	TGTGCCAGCAGCCAGACAGATGACAGCTCCTACGAGCAGTACTTC	CASSQTDDSSYEQYF
TRBV15	.	TRBJ2-7	.	TGTGCCACCAGCAGAGATCAGGGGCCCTACGAGCAGTACTTC	CATSRDQGPYEQYF
TRBV7-8	.	TRBJ1-2	.	TGTGCCAGCAGCCCAGTAGACTATGGCTACACCTTC	CASSPVDYGYTF
TRBV28	.	TRBJ1-2	TRBD1	TGTGCCAGCAGTACACCACAGGGGGCGCGTGGCTACACCTTC	CASSTPQGARGYTF
TRBV5-1	once	TRBJ2-1	TRBD2	TGCGCCAGCAGCCTCTCTGCGGGGGTGAATGAGCAGTTCTTC	CASSLSAGVNEQFF
TRBV5-5	once	TRBJ2-7	.	TGTGCCAGCAGCCAACCGGGACACCGGAGTTCCTACGAGCAGTACTTC	CASSQPGHRSSYEQYF
TRBV7-9	once	TRBJ1-2	TRBD1	TGTGCCAGCAGTTCCCTAGAGGGACAGTACAACTATGGCTACACCTTC	CASSSLEGQYNYGYTF
TRBV7-8	.	TRBJ1-5	.	TGTGCCAGCAGCTTCGGGGGGTTGGGGCAGCCCCAGCATTTT	CASSFGGLGQPQHF
TRBV6-1	.	TRBJ2-6	.	TGTGCCAGCAGTGAAACGTATGTTGGGGCCAACGTCCTGACTTTC	CASSETYVGANVLTF
TRBV6-5	.	TRBJ2-2	TRBD2	TGTGCCAGCAGTCGGGAGGGGGGGGACACCGGGGAGCTGTTTTTT	CASSREGGDTGELFF
TRBV18	.	TRBJ1-4	TRBD1	TGTGCCAGCTCCGGACAGGGAGCTAATGAAAAACTGTTTTTT	CASSGQGANEKLFF
TRBV7-3	.	TRBJ2-2	TRBD2	TGTGCCAGCAGTCCGAATAGCGGGGCGGGGACCGGGGAGCTGTTTTTT	CASSPNSGAGTGELFF
TRBV7-3	.	TRBJ2-1	.	TGTGCCAGCAGCTTAATGGGGGAAAGTGAGCAGTTCTTC	CASSLMGESEQFF
TRBV11-2	.	TRBJ2-7	TRBD1	TGTGCCAGCAGCTTGTCCGGGACAGGGTTAAATGAGCAGTACTTC	CASSLSGTGLNEQYF
TRBV11-3	.	TRBJ2-3	.	TGTGCCAGCAGCTTCGAGGGAGGAGATACGCAGTATTTT	CASSFEGGDTQYF
TRBV11-3	once	TRBJ2-7	.	TGTGCCAGCAGCCCCCCGGGCAGAGGCTCCTACGAGCAGTACTTC	CASSPPGRGSYEQYF
TRBV7-2	.	TRBJ2-2	.	TGTGCCAGCAGCTTTTCTCTGGGGGCCGGGGAGCTGTTTTTT	CASSFSLGAGELFF
TRBV7-9	.	TRBJ1-1	TRBD1	TGTGCCAGCAGGTGGACAGGGTCCACTGAAGCTTTCTTT	CASRWTGSTEAFF
TRBV4-3	.	TRBJ2-3	.	TGCGCCAGCAGCCAAGAGGGATTACCTCAAGATACGCAGTATTTT	CASSQEGLPQDTQYF
TRBV6-1	.	TRBJ2-7	.	TGTGCCAGCAGTGAAGGGAACTCCTACGAGCAGTACTTC	CASSEGNSYEQYF
TRBV19	.	TRBJ1-1	.	TGTGCCAGTAAGGGGGGGACCTCGGACACTGAAGCTTTCTTT	CASKGGTSDTEAFF
TRBV7-3	.	TRBJ2-3	TRBD2	TGTGCCAGCAGCCCAAGACTAGCGGGGGCAGATACGCAGTATTTT	CASSPRLAGADTQYF
TRBV6-5	.	TRBJ1-2	TRBD1	TGTGCCAGCAGTCAATACAGGGGAGGCTATGGCTACACCTTC	CASSQYRGGYGYTF
TRBV28	.	TRBJ2-4	TRBD2	TGTGCCAGCAGTTTATACGGCGGGGGGGCCAAAAACATTCAGTACTTC	CASSLYGGGAKNIQYF
TRBV6-5	few	TRBJ1-6	.	TGTGCCAGCAGTTACTCGCAGGACGGGGATTCACCCCTCCACTTT	CASSYSQDGDSPLHF
TRBV5-4	.	TRBJ2-7	.	TGTGCCAGCAGCCCTCCGCCAGGGTTATCCTACGAGCAGTACTTC	CASSPPPGLSYEQYF
TRBV28	.	TRBJ1-1	TRBD1	TGTGCCAGCAGTAGACAGGGGGTCACTGAAGCTTTCTTT	CASSRQGVTEAFF
TRBV4-1	.	TRBJ2-1	.	TGCGCCAGCAGCCCCCCAGGCATCAGGTCGAACAGTGAGCAGTTCTTC	CASSPPGIRSNSEQFF
TRBV7-9	.	TRBJ2-3	TRBD1	TGTGCCAGCGGACAGGGGGCTTTAGATACGCAGTATTTT	CASGQGALDTQYF
TRBV5-6	.	TRBJ1-5	.	TGTGCCAGCAGCCTCGGGACTTTTAGCAATCAGCCCCAGCATTTT	CASSLGTFSNQPQHF
TRBV3-1/TRBV3-2	.	TRBJ1-4	TRBD1	TGTGCCAGCAGCCGCAGGGGGGCTAATGAAAAACTGTTTTTT	CASSRRGANEKLFF
TRBV5-1	.	TRBJ2-3	TRBD1	TGCGCCAGCAGTAACAGGGGAGCCACAGATACGCAGTATTTT	CASSNRGATDTQYF
TRBV6-2/TRBV6-3	few	TRBJ1-3	.	TGTGCCAGCAGTTACTCGATCCAGTTTGGAAACACCATATATTTT	CASSYSIQFGNTIYF
TRBV11-2	.	TRBJ1-1	.	TGTGCCAGCAGCTCGCACCGGGACGACGGATTACAAGCTTTCTTT	CASSSHRDDGLQAFF
TRBV4-1	.	TRBJ2-3	.	TGCGCCAGCAGCCAAGAAATTTCTCCGGGGACAGATACGCAGTATTTT	CASSQEISPGTDTQYF
TRBV27	.	TRBJ1-6	.	TGTGCCAGCAGTTTATCGTGGAATTCACCCCTCCACTTT	CASSLSWNSPLHF
TRBV2	.	TRBJ2-5	.	TGTGCCAGCAGGAGACTAGTCGGGGAGACCCAGTACTTC	CASRRLVGETQYF
TRBV2	.	TRBJ2-7	.	TGTGCCAGCACACAGGGAGCCGAGCAGTACTTC	CASTQGAEQYF
TRBV15	.	TRBJ2-2	.	TGTGCCACCAGCAGAGGTGGAGGTCGGACAGTAAACACCGGGGAGCTGTTTTTT	CATSRGGGRTVNTGELFF
TRBV4-2	.	TRBJ2-3	.	TGTGCCAGCAGCCAGATCGTTAATCGGGGGACCCCAGATACGCAGTATTTT	CASSQIVNRGTPDTQYF
TRBV6-5	.	TRBJ2-3	.	TGTGCCAGCAGTTCGGCTGGCACAGATACGCAGTATTTT	CASSSAGTDTQYF
TRBV5-5	.	TRBJ2-7	.	TGTGCCAGCAGCTTGGCCGCAAACCGGTACGAGCAGTACTTC	CASSLAANRYEQYF
TRBV3-1/TRBV3-2	.	TRBJ1-2	.	TGTGCCAGCAGCCAAGTCAGCGGACCTAGGGATGGCTACACCTTC	CASSQVSGPRDGYTF
TRBV19	.	TRBJ2-7	.	TGTGCCAGTAGTGGGGGGCAGGGCCTCCACGAGCAGTACTTC	CASSGGQGLHEQYF
TRBV27	.	TRBJ1-5	.	TGTGCCAGCAGTTTACTAGGGTTTGGTCAGCCCCAGCATTTT	CASSLLGFGQPQHF
TRBV7-2	.	TRBJ2-1	.	TGTGCCAGCAGCCCCGCTCCGGGACCGGTCGCAGTTGAGCAGTTCTTC	CASSPAPGPVAVEQFF
TRBV2	.	TRBJ2-1	.	TGTGCCAGCAGTCGGGGGACGGAATCTAATGAGCAGTTCTTC	CASSRGTESNEQFF
TRBV5-5	once	TRBJ2-3	.	TGTGCCAGCAGCTTGGCTGGTATGGGCACAGATACGCAGTATTTT	CASSLAGMGTDTQYF
TRBV7-2	.	TRBJ1-3	.	TGTGCCAGCAGCTTAGGTGTGACCTCCGGAAACACCATATATTTT	CASSLGVTSGNTIYF